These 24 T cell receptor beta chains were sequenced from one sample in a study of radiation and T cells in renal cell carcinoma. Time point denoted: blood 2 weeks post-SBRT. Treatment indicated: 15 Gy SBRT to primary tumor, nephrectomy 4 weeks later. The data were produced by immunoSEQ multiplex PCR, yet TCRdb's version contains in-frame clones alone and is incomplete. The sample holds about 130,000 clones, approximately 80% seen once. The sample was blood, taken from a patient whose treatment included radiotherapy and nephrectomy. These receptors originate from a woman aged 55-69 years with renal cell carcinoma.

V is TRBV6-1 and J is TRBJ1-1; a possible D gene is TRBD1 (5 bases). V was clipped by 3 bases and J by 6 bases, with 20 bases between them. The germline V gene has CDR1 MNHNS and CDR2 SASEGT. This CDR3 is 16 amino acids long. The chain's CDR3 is CASSEKLGVGMAEAFF. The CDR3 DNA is TGTGCCAGCAGTGAGAAGTTAGGGGTGGGAATGGCTGAAGCTTTCTTT.

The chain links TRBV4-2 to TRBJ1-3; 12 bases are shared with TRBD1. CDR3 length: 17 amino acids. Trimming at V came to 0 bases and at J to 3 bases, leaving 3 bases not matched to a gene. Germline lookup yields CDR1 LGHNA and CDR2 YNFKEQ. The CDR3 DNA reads TGTGCCAGCAGCCAAGATAGGGACAGGGGGCTTGGAAACACCATATATTTT. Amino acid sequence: CASSQDRDRGLGNTIYF.

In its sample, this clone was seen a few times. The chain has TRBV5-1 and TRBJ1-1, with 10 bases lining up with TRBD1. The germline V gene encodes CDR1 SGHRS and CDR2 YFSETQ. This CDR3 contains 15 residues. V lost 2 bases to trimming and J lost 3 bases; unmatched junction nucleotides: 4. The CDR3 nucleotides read TGCGCCAGCAGCTTACTGGGACAGGGGCACACTGAAGCTTTCTTT. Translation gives CASSLLGQGHTEAFF.

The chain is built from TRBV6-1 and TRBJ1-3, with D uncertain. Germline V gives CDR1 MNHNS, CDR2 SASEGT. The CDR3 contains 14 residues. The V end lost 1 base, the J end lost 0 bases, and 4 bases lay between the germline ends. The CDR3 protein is CASSEVHSGNTIYF. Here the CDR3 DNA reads TGTGCCAGCAGTGAAGTGCACTCTGGAAACACCATATATTTT.

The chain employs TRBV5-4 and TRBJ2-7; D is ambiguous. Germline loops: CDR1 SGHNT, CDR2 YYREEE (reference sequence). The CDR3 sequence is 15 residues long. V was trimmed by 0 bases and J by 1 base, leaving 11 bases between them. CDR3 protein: CASSLAGPTSYEQYF. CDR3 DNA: TGTGCCAGCAGCTTGGCAGGACCTACTTCCTACGAGCAGTACTTC. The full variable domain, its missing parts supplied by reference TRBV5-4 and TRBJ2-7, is ETGVTQSPTHLIKTRGQQVTLRCSSQSGHNTVSWYQQALGQGPQFIFQYYREEENGRGNFPPRFSGLQFPNYSSELNVNALELDDSALYLCASSLAGPTSYEQYFGPGTRLTVT.

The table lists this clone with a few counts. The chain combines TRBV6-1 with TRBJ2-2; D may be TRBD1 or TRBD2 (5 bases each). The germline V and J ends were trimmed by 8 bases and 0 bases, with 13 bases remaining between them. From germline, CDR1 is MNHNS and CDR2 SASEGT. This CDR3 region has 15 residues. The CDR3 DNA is TGTGCCAGCCGGGACCCGGTAGCGAACACCGGGGAGCTGTTTTTT. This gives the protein CASRDPVANTGELFF.

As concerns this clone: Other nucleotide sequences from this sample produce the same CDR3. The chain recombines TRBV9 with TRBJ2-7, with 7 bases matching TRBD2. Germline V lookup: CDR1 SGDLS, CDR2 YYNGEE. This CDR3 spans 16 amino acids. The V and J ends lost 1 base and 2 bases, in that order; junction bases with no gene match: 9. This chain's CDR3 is CASSVSPAGSTYEQYF. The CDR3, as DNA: TGTGCCAGCAGCGTATCCCCAGCGGGGTCCACCTACGAGCAGTACTTC.

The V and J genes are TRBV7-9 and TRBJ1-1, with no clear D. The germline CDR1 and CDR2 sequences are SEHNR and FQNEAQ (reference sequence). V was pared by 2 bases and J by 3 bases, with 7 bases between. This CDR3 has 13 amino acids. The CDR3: CASSLKGYTEAFF. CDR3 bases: TGTGCCAGCAGCTTAAAAGGTTACACTGAAGCTTTCTTT. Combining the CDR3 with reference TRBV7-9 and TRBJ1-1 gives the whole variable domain DTGVSQNPRHKITKRGQNVTFRCDPISEHNRLYWYRQTLGQGPEFLTYFQNEAQLEKSRLLSDRFSAERPKGSFSTLEIQRTEQGDSAMYLCASSLKGYTEAFFGQGTRLTVV.

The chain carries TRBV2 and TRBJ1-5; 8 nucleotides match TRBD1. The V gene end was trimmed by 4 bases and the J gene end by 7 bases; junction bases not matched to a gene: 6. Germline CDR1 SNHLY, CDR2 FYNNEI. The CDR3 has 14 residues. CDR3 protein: CASSVTGGRQPQHF. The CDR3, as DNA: TGTGCCAGCAGTGTAACAGGGGGTAGGCAGCCCCAGCATTTT.

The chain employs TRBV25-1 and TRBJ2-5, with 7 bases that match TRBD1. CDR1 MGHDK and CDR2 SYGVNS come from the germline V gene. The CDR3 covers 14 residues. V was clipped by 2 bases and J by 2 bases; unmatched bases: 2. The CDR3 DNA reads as TGTGCCAGCAGTGAAAGGGACAGACAAGAGACCCAGTACTTC. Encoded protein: CASSERDRQETQYF.

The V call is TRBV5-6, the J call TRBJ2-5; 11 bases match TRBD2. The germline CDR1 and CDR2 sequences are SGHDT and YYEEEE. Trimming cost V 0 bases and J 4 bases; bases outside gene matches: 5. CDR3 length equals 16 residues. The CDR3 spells CASSLELAGGLETQYF. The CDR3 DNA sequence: TGTGCCAGCAGCTTGGAGCTAGCGGGGGGTTTAGAGACCCAGTACTTC.

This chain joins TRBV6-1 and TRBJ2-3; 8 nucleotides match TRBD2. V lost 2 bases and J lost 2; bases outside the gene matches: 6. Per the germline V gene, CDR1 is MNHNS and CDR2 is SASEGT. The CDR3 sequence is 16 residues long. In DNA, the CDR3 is TGTGCCAGCAGTGAAAGAAGCGGGGGACTCACAGATACGCAGTATTTT. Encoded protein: CASSERSGGLTDTQYF.

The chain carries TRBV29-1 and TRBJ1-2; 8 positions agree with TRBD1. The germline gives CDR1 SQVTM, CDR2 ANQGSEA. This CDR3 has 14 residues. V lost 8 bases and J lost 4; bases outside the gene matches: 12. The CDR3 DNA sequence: TGCAGCTCACACGATGGACAGGGCGGCTATGGCTACACCTTC. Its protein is CSSHDGQGGYGYTF.

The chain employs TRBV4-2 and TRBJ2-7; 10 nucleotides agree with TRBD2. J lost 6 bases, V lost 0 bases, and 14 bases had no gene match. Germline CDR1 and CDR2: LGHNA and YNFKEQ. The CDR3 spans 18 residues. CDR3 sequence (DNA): TGTGCCAGCAGCCAAGATAGTACGGTAGCGGGAGGAGTAAGCGAGCAGTACTTC. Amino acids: CASSQDSTVAGGVSEQYF.

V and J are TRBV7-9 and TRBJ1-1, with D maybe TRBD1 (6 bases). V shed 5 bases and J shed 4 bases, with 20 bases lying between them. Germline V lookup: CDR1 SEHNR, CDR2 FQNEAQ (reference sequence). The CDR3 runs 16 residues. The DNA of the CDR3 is TGTGCCAGCAGCCGCCAGGGGTTTGACGGGCGCACTGAAGCTTTCTTT. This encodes CASSRQGFDGRTEAFF.

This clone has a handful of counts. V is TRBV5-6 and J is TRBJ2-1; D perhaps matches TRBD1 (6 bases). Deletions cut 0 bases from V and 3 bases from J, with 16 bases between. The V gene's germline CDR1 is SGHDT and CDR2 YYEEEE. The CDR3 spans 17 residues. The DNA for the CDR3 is TGTGCCAGCAGCTTGGGGGGAAGGTACAGGGACTACAATGAGCAGTTCTTC. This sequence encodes CASSLGGRYRDYNEQFF.

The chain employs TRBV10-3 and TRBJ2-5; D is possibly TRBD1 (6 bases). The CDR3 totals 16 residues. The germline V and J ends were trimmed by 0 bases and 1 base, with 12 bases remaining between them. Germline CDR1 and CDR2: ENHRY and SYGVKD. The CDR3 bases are TGTGCCATCAGTGAGTCCGACAGGACCCTCCAAGAGACCCAGTACTTC. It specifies CAISESDRTLQETQYF.

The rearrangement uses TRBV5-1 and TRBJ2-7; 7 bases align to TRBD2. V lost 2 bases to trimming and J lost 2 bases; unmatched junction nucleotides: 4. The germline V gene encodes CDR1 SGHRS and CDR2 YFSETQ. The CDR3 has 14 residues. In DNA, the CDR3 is TGCGCCAGCAGCTTCGGGGGGATAACCTACGAGCAGTACTTC. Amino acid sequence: CASSFGGITYEQYF. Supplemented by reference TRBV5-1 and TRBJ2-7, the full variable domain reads KAGVTQTPRYLIKTRGQQVTLSCSPISGHRSVSWYQQTPGQGLQFLFEYFSETQRNKGNFPGRFSGRQFSNSRSEMNVSTLELGDSALYLCASSFGGITYEQYFGPGTRLTVT.

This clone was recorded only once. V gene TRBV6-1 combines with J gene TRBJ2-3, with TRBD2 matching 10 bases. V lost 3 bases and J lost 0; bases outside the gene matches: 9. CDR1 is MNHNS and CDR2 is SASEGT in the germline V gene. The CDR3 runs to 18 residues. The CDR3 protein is CASSEAQRGGPSTDTQYF. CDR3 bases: TGTGCCAGCAGTGAGGCCCAGCGGGGGGGACCTAGCACAGATACGCAGTATTTT.

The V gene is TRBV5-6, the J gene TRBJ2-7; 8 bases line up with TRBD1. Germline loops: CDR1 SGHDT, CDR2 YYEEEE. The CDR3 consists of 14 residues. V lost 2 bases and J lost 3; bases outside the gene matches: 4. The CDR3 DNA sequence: TGTGCCAGCAGCTTAGGCAGGGGGCTCTACGAGCAGTACTTC. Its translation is CASSLGRGLYEQYF.

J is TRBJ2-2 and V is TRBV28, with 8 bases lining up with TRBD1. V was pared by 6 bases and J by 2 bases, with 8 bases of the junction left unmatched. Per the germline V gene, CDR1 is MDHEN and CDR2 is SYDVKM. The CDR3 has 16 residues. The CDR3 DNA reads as TGTGCCAGCAGCGATAGGACAGGGAGAAACACCGGGGAGCTGTTTTTT. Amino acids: CASSDRTGRNTGELFF.

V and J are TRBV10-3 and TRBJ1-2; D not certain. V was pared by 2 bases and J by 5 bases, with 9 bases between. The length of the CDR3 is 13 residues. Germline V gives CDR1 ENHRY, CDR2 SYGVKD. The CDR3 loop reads CAISEETKYGYTF. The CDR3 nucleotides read TGTGCCATCAGTGAGGAGACAAAATATGGCTACACCTTC.

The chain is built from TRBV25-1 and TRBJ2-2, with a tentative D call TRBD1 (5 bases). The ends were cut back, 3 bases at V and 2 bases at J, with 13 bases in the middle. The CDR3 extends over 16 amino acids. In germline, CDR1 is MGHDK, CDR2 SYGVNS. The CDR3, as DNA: TGTGCCAGCAGTGACCCCTCCAGGGTTAACACCGGGGAGCTGTTTTTT. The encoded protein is CASSDPSRVNTGELFF. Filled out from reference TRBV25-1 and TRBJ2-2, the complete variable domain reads EADIYQTPRYLVIGTGKKITLECSQTMGHDKMYWYQQDPGMELHLIHYSYGVNSTEKGDLSSESTVSRIRTEHFPLTLESARPSHTSQYLCASSDPSRVNTGELFFGEGSRLTVL.

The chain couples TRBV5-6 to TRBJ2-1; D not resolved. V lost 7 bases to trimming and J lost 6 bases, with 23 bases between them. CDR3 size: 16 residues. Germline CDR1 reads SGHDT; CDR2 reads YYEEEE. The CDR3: CASHWGILEIVNEQFF. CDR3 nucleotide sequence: TGTGCCAGCCATTGGGGAATATTGGAGATAGTCAATGAGCAGTTCTTC.